The present entry profiles one T cell receptor beta chain with its context. Some clones are missing from TCRdb's copy, which holds only in-frame ones; the method was immunoSEQ multiplex PCR. In the table there are tens of thousands of clones, about 90% of which are singletons. This record belongs to a study of pediatric ulcerative colitis. CDR3 length: 13 residues. Germline V gene sequence: CDR1 MDHEN, CDR2 SYDVKM. V was cut by 2 bases and J by 8 bases, with 9 bases left in between. The receptor was isolated from a boy under 18 with severe ulcerative colitis. The sequencing sample was made of blood. The chain couples TRBV28 to TRBJ2-2, with a weak D call TRBD2 (6 bases). The CDR3 sequence is CASSLTAGGELFF. In nucleotides, the CDR3 is TGTGCCAGCAGTTTAACTGCGGGGGGGGAGCTGTTTTTT.